This T cell receptor beta chain was documented in a study of blood T cell repertoires in COVID-19. Whole-study context: Samples came from the United States, Italy and Spain, spanning acute and convalescent COVID-19. Sample material is recorded as cDNA or gDNA derived from T cells, B-cell-depleted T cells, or PBMCs.

V was clipped by 3 bases and J by 2 bases, with 5 bases between them. Germline lookup yields CDR1 DFQATT and CDR2 SNEGSKA (reference sequence). This CDR3 is 11 amino acids long. As originally analysed: Nucleated cell number was recorded as an estimate derived from reference gene primer amplification. Repertoires were generated with immunoSEQ multiplex PCR, while TCRdb's copy carries only in-frame clones and drops some. D and trimming were read from the DNA, whereas the V and J calls and clone size are those reported in that table. The repertoire consists of around 77,000 clones, with roughly 87% occurring once and the leading ten covering around 19%.

The material sequenced was peripheral blood. The receptor comes from a human donor in a cohort sampled during active COVID-19. V and J are TRBV20-1 and TRBJ2-7; D gene unclear. This CDR3 is CSARTTYEQYF. CDR3 coding DNA: TGCAGTGCTAGGACAACCTACGAGCAGTACTTC.